Described below is a single TCR beta chain sequence and its context. The data belong to a study of T cell responses to AZD1222 COVID-19 vaccine. Only in-frame clones appear in the TCRdb table, and some are missing; sequencing was by immunoSEQ multiplex PCR. The sample lists around 150,000 clones; around 92% were seen once. The CDR3 loop spans 14 amino acids. J lost 3 bases, V lost 1 base, and 3 bases had no gene match. Germline assignment: CDR1 SGHTA and CDR2 FQGNSA. The chain employs TRBV7-2 and TRBJ2-7; 7 positions match TRBD1. The TCR comes from an adult who received the AZD1222 COVID-19 vaccine. Sequencing used peripheral blood, obtained 28 days after the second AZD1222 dose. CDR3 nucleotides: TGTGCCAGCAGCTTAGGACAGGGTTTCTACGAGCAGTACTTC. Its protein product is CASSLGQGFYEQYF.